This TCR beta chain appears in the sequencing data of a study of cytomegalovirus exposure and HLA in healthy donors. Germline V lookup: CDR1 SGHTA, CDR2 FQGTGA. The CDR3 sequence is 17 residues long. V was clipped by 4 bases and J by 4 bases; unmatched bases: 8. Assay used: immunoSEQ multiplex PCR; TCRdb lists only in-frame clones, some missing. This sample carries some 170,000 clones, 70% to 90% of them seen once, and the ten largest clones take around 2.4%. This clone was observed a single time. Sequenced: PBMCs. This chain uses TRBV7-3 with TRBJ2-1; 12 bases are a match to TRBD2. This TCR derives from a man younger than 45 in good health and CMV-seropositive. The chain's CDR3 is CASSSRPSGGAYNEQFF. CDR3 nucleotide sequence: TGTGCCAGCAGCTCCCGACCTAGCGGGGGGGCTTACAATGAGCAGTTCTTC.